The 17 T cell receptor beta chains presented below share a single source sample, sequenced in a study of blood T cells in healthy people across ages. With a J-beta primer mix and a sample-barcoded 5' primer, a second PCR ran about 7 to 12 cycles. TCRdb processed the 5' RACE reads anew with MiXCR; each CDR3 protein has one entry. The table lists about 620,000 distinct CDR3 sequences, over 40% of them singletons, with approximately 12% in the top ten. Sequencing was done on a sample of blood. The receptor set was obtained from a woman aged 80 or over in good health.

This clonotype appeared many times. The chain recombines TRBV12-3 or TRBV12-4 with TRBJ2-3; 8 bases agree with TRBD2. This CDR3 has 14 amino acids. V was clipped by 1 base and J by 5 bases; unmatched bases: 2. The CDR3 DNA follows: TGTGCCAGCAGTTTAGGAGCGGGAGAAGATACGCAGTATTTT. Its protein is CASSLGAGEDTQYF.

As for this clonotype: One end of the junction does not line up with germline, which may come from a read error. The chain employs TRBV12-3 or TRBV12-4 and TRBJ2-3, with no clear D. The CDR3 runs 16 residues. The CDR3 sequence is CAGSHRARSSTDTQYF. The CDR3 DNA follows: TGTGCCGGCAGTCACCGAGCGAGGTCTAGCACAGATACGCAGTATTTT.

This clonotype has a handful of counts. In DNA, the CDR3 is TGTGCCATCGGCGGGTCTAGGGCGGGGGGGTTTTACAATGAGCAGTTCTTC. As protein: CAIGGSRAGGFYNEQFF. The V gene is TRBV10-3, the J gene TRBJ2-1, with 9 nucleotides matching TRBD2. V dropped 8 bases and J dropped 4; count of bases not matched to a gene: 15. The CDR3 spans 17 residues. The germline V gene has CDR1 ENHRY and CDR2 SYGVKD.

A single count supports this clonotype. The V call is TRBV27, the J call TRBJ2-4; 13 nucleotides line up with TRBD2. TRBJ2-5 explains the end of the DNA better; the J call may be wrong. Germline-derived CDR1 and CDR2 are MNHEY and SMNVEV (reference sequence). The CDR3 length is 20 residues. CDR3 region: CASSSLIGLAGVLIRETQYF. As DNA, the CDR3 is TGTGCCAGCAGTTCCTTAATCGGACTAGCGGGAGTACTTATACGGGAGACCCAGTACTTC.

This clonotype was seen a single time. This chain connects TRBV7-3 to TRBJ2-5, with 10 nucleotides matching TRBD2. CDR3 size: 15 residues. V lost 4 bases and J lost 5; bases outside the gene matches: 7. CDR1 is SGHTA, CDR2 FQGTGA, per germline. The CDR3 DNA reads TGTGCCAGCAGCTCTAGCGGGAGAAACGGCGAGACCCAGTACTTC. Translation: CASSSSGRNGETQYF.

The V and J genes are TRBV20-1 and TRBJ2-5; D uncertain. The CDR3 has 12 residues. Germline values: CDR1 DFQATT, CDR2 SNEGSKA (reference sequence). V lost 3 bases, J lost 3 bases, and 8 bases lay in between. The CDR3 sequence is CSASRGKETQYF. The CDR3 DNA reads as TGCAGTGCTAGTCGTGGAAAAGAGACCCAGTACTTC.

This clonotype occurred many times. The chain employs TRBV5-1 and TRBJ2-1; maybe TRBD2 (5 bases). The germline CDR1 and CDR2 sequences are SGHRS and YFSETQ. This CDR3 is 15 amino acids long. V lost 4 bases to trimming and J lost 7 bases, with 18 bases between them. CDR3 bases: TGCGCCAGCAGCCCCCGAGGGCTAGCCGGTAATGAGCAGTTCTTC. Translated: CASSPRGLAGNEQFF.

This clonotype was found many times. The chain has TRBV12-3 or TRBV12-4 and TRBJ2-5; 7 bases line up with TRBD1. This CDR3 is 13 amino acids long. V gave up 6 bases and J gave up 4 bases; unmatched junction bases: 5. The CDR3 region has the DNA TGTGCCAGCAGGACAGGGTTGGGAGAGACCCAGTACTTC. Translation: CASRTGLGETQYF.

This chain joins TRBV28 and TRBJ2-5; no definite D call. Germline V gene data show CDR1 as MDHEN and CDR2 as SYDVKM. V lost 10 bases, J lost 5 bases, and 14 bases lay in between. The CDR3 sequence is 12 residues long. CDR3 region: CATTFGPETQYF. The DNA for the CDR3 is TGTGCCACCACCTTTGGGCCCGAGACCCAGTACTTC.

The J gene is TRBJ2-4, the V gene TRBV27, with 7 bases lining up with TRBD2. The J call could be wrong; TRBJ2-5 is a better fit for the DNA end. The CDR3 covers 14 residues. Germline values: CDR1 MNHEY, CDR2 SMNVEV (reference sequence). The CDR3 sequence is CASSHTSEQETQYF. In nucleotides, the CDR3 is TGTGCCAGCAGTCACACTAGCGAGCAAGAGACCCAGTACTTC.

CDR3 DNA: TGTGCCAGCAGCTTGATAAAGGGGGAATTAAATGAGCAGTTCTTC. Its protein product is CASSLIKGELNEQFF. The chain combines TRBV5-5 with TRBJ2-1, with D possibly TRBD1 on 6 matching bases. CDR3 length: 15 residues. Germline V lookup: CDR1 SGHKS, CDR2 YYEKEE (reference sequence). Trimming pared 1 base from V and 7 bases from J, leaving 15 bases between.

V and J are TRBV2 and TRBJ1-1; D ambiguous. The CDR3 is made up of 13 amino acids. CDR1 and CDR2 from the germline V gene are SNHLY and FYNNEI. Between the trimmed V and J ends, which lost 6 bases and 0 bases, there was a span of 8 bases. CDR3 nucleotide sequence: TGTGCCAGCAGATTCCAGGTGAACACTGAAGCTTTCTTT. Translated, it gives CASRFQVNTEAFF.

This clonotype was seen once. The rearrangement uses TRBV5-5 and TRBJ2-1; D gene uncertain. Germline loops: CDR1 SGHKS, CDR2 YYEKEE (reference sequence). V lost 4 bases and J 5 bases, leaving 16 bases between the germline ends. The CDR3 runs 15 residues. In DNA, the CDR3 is TGTGCCAGCAGCCCGGCGTTTCCCCGGAACAATGAGCAGTTCTTC. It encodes CASSPAFPRNNEQFF. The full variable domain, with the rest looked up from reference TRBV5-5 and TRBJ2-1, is DAGVTQSPTHLIKTRGQQVTLRCSPISGHKSVSWYQQVLGQGPQFIFQYYEKEERGRGNFPDRFSARQFPNYSSELNVNALLLGDSALYLCASSPAFPRNNEQFFGPGTRLTVL.

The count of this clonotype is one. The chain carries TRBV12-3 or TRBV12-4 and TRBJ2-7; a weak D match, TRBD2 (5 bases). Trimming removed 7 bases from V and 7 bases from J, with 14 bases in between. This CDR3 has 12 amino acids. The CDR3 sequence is CASTLGRSEQYF. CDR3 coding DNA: TGTGCCAGCACCTTAGGGAGATCTGAGCAGTACTTC.

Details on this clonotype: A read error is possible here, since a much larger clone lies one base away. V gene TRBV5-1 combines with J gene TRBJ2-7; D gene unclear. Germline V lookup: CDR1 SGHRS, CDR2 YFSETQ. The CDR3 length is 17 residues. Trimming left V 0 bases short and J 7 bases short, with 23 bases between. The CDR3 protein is CASSLGVSALVPNEQYF. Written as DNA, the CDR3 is TGCGCCAGCAGCTTGGGGGTCTCGGCCTTGGTGCCCAATGAGCAGTACTTC.

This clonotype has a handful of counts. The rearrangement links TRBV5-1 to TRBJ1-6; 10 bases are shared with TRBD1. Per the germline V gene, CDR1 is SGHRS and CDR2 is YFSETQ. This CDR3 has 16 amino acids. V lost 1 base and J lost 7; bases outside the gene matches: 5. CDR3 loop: CASSLIQDRGNSPLHF. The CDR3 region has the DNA TGCGCCAGCAGCTTGATCCAGGACAGGGGGAATTCACCCCTCCACTTT.

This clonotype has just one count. The CDR3 protein is CASSPDTGLNYGYTF. CDR3 coding DNA: TGTGCCAGCAGCCCCGACACTGGGCTTAACTATGGCTACACCTTC. This chain connects TRBV9 to TRBJ1-2; the D is unclear. Germline CDR1 SGDLS, CDR2 YYNGEE. There are 15 residues in the CDR3. V was cut by 4 bases and J by 1 base, with 14 bases left in between.